This T cell receptor beta chain was sequenced during a study of Graves' ophthalmopathy and Graves' hyperthyroidism. Germline V gene data show CDR1 as DFQATT and CDR2 as SNEGSKA (reference sequence). With V trimmed by 1 base and J by 6 bases, 15 bases remained unmatched. This CDR3 is built from 17 residues. Included hyperthyroidism patients were aged 18 to 65 and newly diagnosed (under 2 months' duration). Excluded: other autoimmune disease, uncontrolled infection, pregnancy or lactation. For repertoire sequencing, the TCR beta CDR3 regions were amplified from RNA transcripts. The first-round RT-PCR employed HTBI primers together with the Qiagen OneStep RT-PCR kit. A multiplex PCR was then performed as the second round. TCRdb redid the calling of the multiplex PCR reads with MiXCR, one entry per CDR3 protein. The table lists over a million distinct CDR3 sequences, 36% of them singletons. Details on this clonotype: Its antigen is unidentified.

Whole-study results and caveats: Blood also contained most of the expanded thyroid clonotypes above 0.001 frequency.

The receptor's source is an adult man with Graves' hyperthyroidism. Source material: peripheral blood or thyroid tissue (not recorded which). The V call is TRBV20-1, the J call TRBJ1-1; 9 bases agree with TRBD1. CDR3 nucleotides: TGCAGTGCTAGAGGTAAACCCTGGTGGGACAGGGACCCTGAAGCTTTCTTT. Its protein is CSARGKPWWDRDPEAFF.